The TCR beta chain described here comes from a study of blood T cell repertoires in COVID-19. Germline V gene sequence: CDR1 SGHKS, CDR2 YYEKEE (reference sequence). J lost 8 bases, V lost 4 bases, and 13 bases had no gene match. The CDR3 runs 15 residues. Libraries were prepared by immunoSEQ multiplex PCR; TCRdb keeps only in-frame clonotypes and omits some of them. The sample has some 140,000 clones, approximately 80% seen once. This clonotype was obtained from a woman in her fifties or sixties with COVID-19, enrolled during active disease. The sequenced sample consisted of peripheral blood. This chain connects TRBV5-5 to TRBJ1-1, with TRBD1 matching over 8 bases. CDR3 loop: CASSQDRAASGEAFF. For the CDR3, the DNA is TGTGCCAGCAGCCAGGACAGGGCCGCTTCAGGGGAAGCTTTCTTT.